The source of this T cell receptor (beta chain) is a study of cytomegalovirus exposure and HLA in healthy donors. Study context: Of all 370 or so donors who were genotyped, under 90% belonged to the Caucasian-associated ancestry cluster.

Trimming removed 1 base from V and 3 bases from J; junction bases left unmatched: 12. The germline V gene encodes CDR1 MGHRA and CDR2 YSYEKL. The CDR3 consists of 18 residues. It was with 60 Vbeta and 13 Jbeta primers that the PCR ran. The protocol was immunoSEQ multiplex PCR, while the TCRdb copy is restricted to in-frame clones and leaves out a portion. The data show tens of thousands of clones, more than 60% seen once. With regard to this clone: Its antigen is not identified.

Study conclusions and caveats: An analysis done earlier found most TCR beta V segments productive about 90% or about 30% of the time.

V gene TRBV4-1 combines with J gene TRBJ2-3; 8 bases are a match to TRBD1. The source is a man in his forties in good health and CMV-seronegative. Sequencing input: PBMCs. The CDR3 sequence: CASSQVKDRADTTDTQYF. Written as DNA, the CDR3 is TGCGCCAGCAGCCAAGTCAAGGACAGGGCGGACACGACAGATACGCAGTATTTT.